The 29 T cell receptor beta chains below come from one sample, sequenced in a study of shared clonotypes between healthy human individuals (dated by TCRdb to about 2020). Libraries were made using the immunoSEQ multiplex PCR assay. Not all clones reach the TCRdb copy of this immuneACCESS table, which keeps in-frame sequences only. Checked studies attribute under half of the gap to unresolved V genes and leave the rest unexplained. The sample includes 780,000 or so clones, with about two thirds observed a single time. Approximately 2% of the sample comes from the top ten. Sequencing input: memory CD4+ T cells sorted from blood. The label giving this sample's cell subset or site can be read as: CD45RA-negative fraction. The source of these receptors is a woman aged 30 to 39 in good health.

This clone was seen more than once but under ten times. V gene TRBV7-3 combines with J gene TRBJ2-1; 13 bases are a match to TRBD2. Losses at the gene ends were 5 bases for V and 6 bases for J; bases not matched to a gene: 4. The V gene's germline CDR1 is SGHTA and CDR2 FQGTGA. The CDR3 runs 15 residues. The CDR3 loop is CASSRTSGSSNEQFF. CDR3 nucleotides: TGTGCCAGCAGCCGGACTAGCGGGAGTTCCAATGAGCAGTTCTTC.

J is TRBJ2-5 and V is TRBV21-1. The end of the DNA aligns better with TRBJ2-7, so the J call may be wrong. TRBV21-1 is given as a pseudogene. The CDR3 is made up of 15 amino acids. CDR3 loop: CASSKGKGRFYEQYF. As DNA, the CDR3 is TGTGCCAGCAGCAAAGGGAAGGGACGGTTCTACGAGCAGTACTTC.

The chain couples TRBV5-1 to TRBJ2-5, with 8 bases identical to TRBD1. Losses at the gene ends were 3 bases for V and 5 bases for J; bases not matched to a gene: 6. Germline CDR1 SGHRS, CDR2 YFSETQ. The CDR3 is made up of 14 amino acids. This chain's CDR3 is CASSSNGQGETQYF. The DNA of the CDR3 is TGCGCCAGCAGCTCGAATGGACAGGGTGAGACCCAGTACTTC.

This clone was picked up one time. The chain employs TRBV28 and TRBJ1-1; D perhaps matches TRBD1 (5 bases). Trimming removed 3 bases at V and 1 base at J, with 12 bases between. Germline CDR1 and CDR2: MDHEN and SYDVKM. The CDR3 is made up of 15 amino acids. The CDR3 bases are TGTGCCAGCAGTTTCCCGGACAAAAAGAACACTGAAGCTTTCTTT. The encoded protein is CASSFPDKKNTEAFF.

The CDR3 bases are TGCGCCAGCAGTCAAAGGGGCCTTCGAGGGCCTGGGGATACGCAGTATTTT. Its translation is CASSQRGLRGPGDTQYF. The chain recombines TRBV5-1 with TRBJ2-3; the D gene could be TRBD1 or TRBD2 (5 bases each). The CDR3 covers 17 residues. Trimming took 5 bases from V and 6 from J, leaving 25 bases between them. Germline CDR1 is SGHRS and CDR2 is YFSETQ.

This clone was counted many times. The chain combines TRBV5-1 with TRBJ2-3; D not resolved. V was cut by 2 bases and J by 0 bases, with 4 bases left in between. The CDR3 has 13 amino acids. Germline V CDR1 and CDR2: SGHRS, YFSETQ. CDR3 DNA: TGCGCCAGCAGCTTTAGCAGCACAGATACGCAGTATTTT. It translates to CASSFSSTDTQYF.

V usage is TRBV6-5 and J usage is TRBJ2-1; 11 bases are shared with TRBD2. There are 14 residues in the CDR3. Germline V gene data show CDR1 as MNHEY and CDR2 as SVGAGI. The J segment lost 7 bases and the V segment lost 6 bases, leaving 5 bases of the junction unmatched. In DNA form, the CDR3 reads TGTGCCAGCAGCTGGGGGACTAGCGGAAATGAGCAGTTCTTC. It specifies CASSWGTSGNEQFF.

The J gene is TRBJ2-5, the V gene TRBV6-1; TRBD1 agrees at 7 bases. The length of the CDR3 is 14 residues. Looked up from germline, CDR1 is MNHNS and CDR2 is SASEGT. V shed 7 bases, J shed 2 bases, and the junction held 7 bases outside the gene matches. This CDR3 reads CASTWGQNQETQYF. The DNA for the CDR3 is TGTGCCAGCACCTGGGGACAGAATCAAGAGACCCAGTACTTC.

The CDR3, as DNA: TGTGCCAGCAGCTTGGACTTTTTGAACACCGGGGAGCTGTTTTTT. Translation: CASSLDFLNTGELFF. This rearrangement joins TRBV5-4 to TRBJ2-2; D is uncertain. V lost 0 bases and J 1 base, leaving 7 bases between the germline ends. The CDR3 runs to 15 residues. CDR1 is SGHNT, CDR2 YYREEE, per germline (reference sequence). The full variable domain, completed using reference TRBV5-4 and TRBJ2-2, is ETGVTQSPTHLIKTRGQQVTLRCSSQSGHNTVSWYQQALGQGPQFIFQYYREEENGRGNFPPRFSGLQFPNYSSELNVNALELDDSALYLCASSLDFLNTGELFFGEGSRLTVL.

The chain recombines TRBV6-1 with TRBJ2-7; D tentatively reads TRBD1 or TRBD2 (5 bases each). V lost 2 bases and J 3 bases, leaving 23 bases between the germline ends. CDR1 MNHNS and CDR2 SASEGT come from the germline V gene. The CDR3 spans 18 residues. CDR3 region: CASSERGARGSGYYEQYF. Here the CDR3 DNA reads TGTGCCAGCAGTGAAAGAGGGGCCAGAGGGAGTGGGTACTACGAGCAGTACTTC.

The V and J genes are TRBV7-3 and TRBJ2-3; tentative D call: TRBD1 (6 bases). The length of the CDR3 is 14 residues. From germline, CDR1 is SGHTA and CDR2 FQGTGA. Trimming shortened V by 4 bases and J by 4 bases, and 12 bases separated the two germline ends. CDR3 sequence: CASSSNRDPDTQYF. The CDR3 DNA is TGTGCCAGCAGCTCAAACAGGGATCCAGATACGCAGTATTTT. The entire variable domain, with the rest obtained from reference TRBV7-3 and TRBJ2-3, is as follows: GAGVSQTPSNKVTEKGKYVELRCDPISGHTALYWYRQSLGQGPEFLIYFQGTGAADDSGLPNDRFFAVRPEGSVSTLKIQRTERGDSAVYLCASSSNRDPDTQYFGPGTRLTVL.

This chain uses TRBV14 with TRBJ1-4; D remains unclear. CDR3 length: 16 amino acids. V gave up 4 bases and J gave up 0 bases, with 12 bases separating them. Germline V gene lookup returns CDR1 SGHDN and CDR2 FVKESK. CDR3 in DNA: TGTGCCAGCAGCCGACTTAGGGCGACAACTAATGAAAAACTGTTTTTT. This codes for CASSRLRATTNEKLFF. Combining the CDR3 with reference TRBV14 and TRBJ1-4 gives the whole variable domain EAGVTQFPSHSVIEKGQTVTLRCDPISGHDNLYWYRRVMGKEIKFLLHFVKESKQDESGMPNNRFLAERTGGTYSTLKVQPAELEDSGVYFCASSRLRATTNEKLFFGSGTQLSVL.

The CDR3 nucleotides read TGCGCCAGCAGCCAAGATCGCCCGCCTAGGGTGACCCAGTACTTC. It yields the protein CASSQDRPPRVTQYF. The chain is built from TRBV4-1 and TRBJ2-5; the D is unclear. This CDR3 spans 15 amino acids. Between the trimmed V and J ends, which lost 0 bases and 7 bases, there was a span of 15 bases. Germline CDR1 is MGHRA and CDR2 is YSYEKL.

Notes on this clone: In the same sample, other DNA sequences code for this CDR3. The J gene is TRBJ1-1, the V gene TRBV28, with D unresolved. This CDR3 region has 14 residues. With 3 bases removed from V and 4 bases from J, the gap between germline ends came to 12 bases. Germline V gene sequence: CDR1 MDHEN, CDR2 SYDVKM. CDR3 coding DNA: TGTGCCAGCAGTTTGGGCAGTCGGAGCACTGAAGCTTTCTTT. Encoded protein: CASSLGSRSTEAFF.

The chain recombines TRBV2 with TRBJ2-1; D is perhaps TRBD1 (5 bases). The CDR3 extends over 15 amino acids. V shed 7 bases and J shed 2 bases, with 15 bases lying between them. The germline V gene has CDR1 SNHLY and CDR2 FYNNEI. The CDR3 nucleotides are TGTGCCAGCAATACCCAGGGTTACGCCTACAATGAGCAGTTCTTC. The encoded protein is CASNTQGYAYNEQFF.

On this clone: The same CDR3 is also encoded by other DNA sequences in this sample. The chain joins TRBV6-1 to TRBJ1-1; the D is unclear. V was pared by 8 bases and J by 1 base, with 5 bases between. Germline CDR1 and CDR2: MNHNS and SASEGT. This CDR3 is 11 amino acids long. In nucleotides, the CDR3 is TGTGCCAGCGAGGGGAACACTGAAGCTTTCTTT. This sequence encodes CASEGNTEAFF.

The gene calls are TRBV19 and TRBJ1-2, with 8 nucleotides matching TRBD1. Germline V gene sequence: CDR1 LNHDA, CDR2 SQIVND (reference sequence). This CDR3 has 14 residues. With 4 bases clipped from V and 8 bases from J, the junction kept 9 bases outside the gene matches. CDR3 in amino acids: CASSTGQGRGGYTF. Here the CDR3 DNA reads TGTGCCAGTAGTACCGGACAGGGCAGGGGAGGCTACACCTTC.

The rearrangement links TRBV28 to TRBJ2-3, with unresolved D. Germline CDR1 is MDHEN and CDR2 is SYDVKM. V was cut by 7 bases and J by 0 bases, with 11 bases left in between. This CDR3 contains 14 residues. DNA for the CDR3: TGTGCCAGCAATAACTGGGGAAGCACAGATACGCAGTATTTT. Protein sequence: CASNNWGSTDTQYF.

The rearrangement joins TRBV7-8 to TRBJ1-2; D is ambiguous. Germline V gene data show CDR1 as SGHVS and CDR2 as FQNEAQ. There are 15 residues in the CDR3. V lost 2 bases and J 6 bases, leaving 16 bases between the germline ends. CDR3 region: CASSLTRQARHGYTF. CDR3 bases: TGTGCCAGCAGCTTAACGAGGCAGGCTCGACATGGCTACACCTTC. The entire variable domain, with the rest obtained from reference TRBV7-8 and TRBJ1-2, is as follows: GAGVSQSPRYKVAKRGQDVALRCDPISGHVSLFWYQQALGQGPEFLTYFQNEAQLDKSGLPSDRFFAERPEGSVSTLKIQRTQQEDSAVYLCASSLTRQARHGYTFGSGTRLTVV.

This chain joins TRBV18 and TRBJ2-1; TRBD2 agrees at 7 bases. The CDR3 loop spans 16 amino acids. Per the germline V gene, CDR1 is KGHSH and CDR2 is LQKENI. Trimming took 0 bases from V and 3 from J; bases not matched to a gene: 5. The CDR3 DNA sequence: TGTGCCAGCTCACCACCCAGTGCGGGAGACTACAATGAGCAGTTCTTC. Protein: CASSPPSAGDYNEQFF.

Concerning this clone: The sample holds other DNA sequences that translate to the same CDR3. The rearrangement links TRBV11-2 to TRBJ2-5, with no clear D. Germline-derived CDR1 and CDR2 are SGHAT and FQNNGV. V dropped 3 bases and J dropped 5 bases, with 4 bases sitting between them. This CDR3 is 11 amino acids long. The CDR3: CASSLSETQYF. The DNA for the CDR3 is TGTGCCAGCAGCTTGTCGGAGACCCAGTACTTC.

This sequence joins TRBV12-5 and TRBJ2-3, with D possibly being TRBD1 (5 bases). CDR1 is LGHNT and CDR2 is FRNRAP in the germline V gene. V was shortened by 1 base and J by 9 bases, with 11 bases between the two germline ends. This CDR3 has 13 amino acids. CDR3 nucleotides: TGTGCTAGTGGTTTGGGCCGGACAAGGACGCAGTATTTT. As protein: CASGLGRTRTQYF. The full variable domain, its missing parts supplied by reference TRBV12-5 and TRBJ2-3, is DARVTQTPRHKVTEMGQEVTMRCQPILGHNTVFWYRQTMMQGLELLAYFRNRAPLDDSGMPKDRFSAEMPDATLATLKIQPSEPRDSAVYFCASGLGRTRTQYFGPGTRLTVL.

CDR3 region: CASSLVPGGSVNTGELFF. In DNA form, the CDR3 reads TGTGCCAGCAGCTTAGTGCCGGGAGGGAGTGTTAACACCGGGGAGCTGTTTTTT. V usage is TRBV7-6 and J usage is TRBJ2-2; 8 bases are a match to TRBD2. Germline CDR1 and CDR2: SGHVS and FNYEAQ. There are 18 residues in the CDR3. The junction had 9 bases not matched to a gene; V was cut back by 1 base and J by 2 bases.

V and J are TRBV6-5 and TRBJ2-3; 9 bases map to TRBD2. Germline trimming cut 2 bases from V and 6 bases from J; bases unmatched to any gene: 9. CDR1 is MNHEY and CDR2 is SVGAGI in the germline V gene. There are 16 residues in the CDR3. CDR3: CASSYLSAGGTDTQYF. The CDR3 nucleotides are TGTGCCAGCAGTTACCTTTCAGCGGGAGGTACCGATACGCAGTATTTT.

This chain connects TRBV18 to TRBJ1-4, with D unclear. This CDR3 is built from 13 residues. Germline V lookup: CDR1 KGHSH, CDR2 LQKENI. V lost 6 bases to trimming and J lost 6 bases, with 11 bases between them. CDR3 in amino acids: CASSPRTDEKLFF. CDR3 sequence (DNA): TGTGCCAGCTCGCCCCGGACGGATGAAAAACTGTTTTTT.

This clone was seen only a few times. The rearrangement uses TRBV28 and TRBJ2-1; TRBD2 aligns across 10 bases. Per the germline V gene, CDR1 is MDHEN and CDR2 is SYDVKM. CDR3 length: 16 residues. V lost 5 bases, J lost 3 bases, and 7 bases stayed unmatched. The CDR3 sequence is CASSPRTSGDYNEQFF. CDR3 coding DNA: TGTGCCAGCAGTCCGAGGACTAGCGGTGACTACAATGAGCAGTTCTTC.

The chain couples TRBV11-2 to TRBJ2-2; possibly TRBD1 for D (6 bases). The CDR3 consists of 18 residues. The V gene's germline CDR1 is SGHAT and CDR2 FQNNGV. The V end was cut by 5 bases, the J end by 4 bases, with 23 bases between. The CDR3 reads CASSEQPTGRKVTGELFF. In DNA, the CDR3 is TGTGCCAGCAGCGAACAACCGACAGGTAGAAAAGTCACCGGGGAGCTGTTTTTT.

The chain has TRBV5-1 and TRBJ1-1, with D perhaps TRBD1 (6 bases). Germline CDR1 SGHRS, CDR2 YFSETQ. The CDR3 covers 14 residues. V dropped 2 bases and J dropped 2 bases, with 10 bases sitting between them. DNA of the CDR3: TGCGCCAGCAGCTTCGGGACACTTAACACTGAAGCTTTCTTT. This encodes CASSFGTLNTEAFF.

With respect to this clone: Possible read error: a much larger clone is one base away. V gene TRBV11-2 combines with J gene TRBJ2-1; 8 positions match TRBD2. The J segment lost 2 bases and the V segment lost 2 bases, leaving 2 bases of the junction unmatched. CDR1 and CDR2 from the germline V gene are SGHAT and FQNNGV. There are 15 residues in the CDR3. DNA of the CDR3: TGTGCCAGCAGCTTAACGGGAGGGCCCTACAATGAGCAGTTCTTC. Translated, it gives CASSLTGGPYNEQFF.